The 24 T cell receptor beta chains listed next were all sequenced from one sample in a study of CD8+CD57+ T cells in acquired aplastic anemia (dated 2018 in TCRdb). The sample was run on an Illumina HiSeq 2000. Genomic DNA was used as template for profiling of TCR beta VDJ combinations and CDR3 sequences. Clones were called with MiXCR by TCRdb after fastp trimmed the public reads at Q25, and only in-frame beta chains were retained. Rows are unified per CDR3 protein, each entry keeping the most common DNA and genes. The sample table shows some 240,000 distinct CDR3 sequences, and roughly 35% are seen once. The ten largest clones add up to about 1.1% of the sample. Sequenced: sorted CD4+, CD8+, or CD8+CD57+ T cells (not recorded which) from PBMCs. These receptors were taken from a human donor in good health, serving as a control.

The chain is built from TRBV10-3 and TRBJ2-7, with 8 bases lining up with TRBD2. The junction had 3 bases not matched to a gene; V was cut back by 7 bases and J by 4 bases. Germline V gives CDR1 ENHRY, CDR2 SYGVKD. The CDR3 loop spans 12 amino acids. The CDR3 coding sequence is TGTGCCATCAAAGCGGGGGAGTACGAGCAGTACTTC. Translating gives CAIKAGEYEQYF.

V and J are TRBV19 and TRBJ2-7; no firm D call. This CDR3 is built from 12 residues. V lost 4 bases and J lost 1, with 5 bases in between. Germline CDR1 and CDR2: LNHDA and SQIVND (reference sequence). The DNA of the CDR3 is TGTGCCAGTAGTACCAGATCCTACGAGCAGTACTTC. Translation: CASSTRSYEQYF.

Ten or more counts support this clonotype. This rearrangement joins TRBV9 to TRBJ2-1, with 9 positions matching TRBD1. Germline V gene lookup returns CDR1 SGDLS and CDR2 YYNGEE. J was trimmed by 9 bases and V by 1 base; bases with no gene match: 5. The CDR3 is made up of 14 amino acids. CDR3 loop: CASSVRQGVGEQFF. In nucleotides, the CDR3 is TGTGCCAGCAGCGTACGACAGGGGGTGGGTGAGCAGTTCTTC.

This clonotype was seen at least ten times. V and J are TRBV4-1 and TRBJ1-2; possibly TRBD1 for D (5 bases). From germline, CDR1 is MGHRA and CDR2 YSYEKL. The V gene lost 5 bases and the J gene lost 2 bases, with 12 bases spanning the gap. The length of the CDR3 is 14 residues. The CDR3 here is CASSRAGVNYGYTF. CDR3 bases: TGCGCCAGCAGCAGAGCGGGGGTCAACTATGGCTACACCTTC.

In this sample, this clonotype turned up many times. V usage is TRBV5-6 and J usage is TRBJ2-7; 7 positions match TRBD1. There are 14 residues in the CDR3. The V gene's germline CDR1 is SGHDT and CDR2 YYEEEE. V was clipped by 2 bases and J by 3 bases; unmatched bases: 5. The CDR3 DNA sequence: TGTGCCAGCAGCTTTTTCGACAGGGACTACGAGCAGTACTTC. Protein: CASSFFDRDYEQYF.

The chain employs TRBV7-3 and TRBJ1-1, with 9 nucleotides matching TRBD1. The CDR3 consists of 13 residues. The J segment lost 4 bases and the V segment lost 8 bases, leaving 5 bases of the junction unmatched. Germline V lookup: CDR1 SGHTA, CDR2 FQGTGA. The CDR3: CASFGTGITEAFF. CDR3 nucleotide sequence: TGTGCCAGCTTCGGGACAGGGATCACTGAAGCTTTCTTT. Using reference TRBV7-3 and TRBJ1-1 for the parts outside the CDR3, the full variable domain is GAGVSQTPSNKVTEKGKYVELRCDPISGHTALYWYRQSLGQGPEFLIYFQGTGAADDSGLPNDRFFAVRPEGSVSTLKIQRTERGDSAVYLCASFGTGITEAFFGQGTRLTVV.

The table lists this clonotype with a few counts. CDR3 region: CASSQVGQGRNTIYF. The CDR3 DNA sequence: TGTGCCAGCAGCCAAGTTGGACAGGGGAGAAACACCATATATTTT. V and J are TRBV3-1 and TRBJ1-3; 9 positions match TRBD1. Per the germline V gene, CDR1 is LGHDT and CDR2 is YNNKEL (reference sequence). With 1 base clipped from V and 5 bases from J, the junction kept 3 bases outside the gene matches. This CDR3 region has 15 residues.

This clonotype was counted many times. J is TRBJ2-2 and V is TRBV2; the match to TRBD2 covers 13 bases. Germline lookup yields CDR1 SNHLY and CDR2 FYNNEI. The trim removed 10 bases at V and 3 bases at J, leaving 5 bases unmatched. The CDR3 sequence is 15 residues long. The CDR3 is CATGLAGFDTGELFF. The DNA for the CDR3 is TGTGCCACGGGACTAGCGGGGTTTGACACCGGGGAGCTGTTTTTT.

On this clonotype: A much larger clone lies a single base off, so this may be a read error. The V call is TRBV20-1, the J call TRBJ1-2; D might be TRBD1 (5 bases). The CDR3 extends over 13 amino acids. Germline V gene lookup returns CDR1 DFQATT and CDR2 SNEGSKA (reference sequence). The V end lost 6 bases, the J end lost 1 base, and 12 bases lay between the germline ends. The CDR3 reads CSAAPGINYGYTF. CDR3 DNA sequence: TGCAGTGCCGCACCAGGGATTAACTATGGCTACACCTTC.

The V gene is TRBV7-9, the J gene TRBJ1-2; possibly TRBD1 for D (5 bases). The CDR3 totals 13 residues. V dropped 5 bases and J dropped 2 bases, with 9 bases sitting between them. Germline loops: CDR1 SEHNR, CDR2 FQNEAQ (reference sequence). Written as DNA, the CDR3 is TGTGCCAGCAGCATGACAGCGAACTATGGCTACACCTTC. It encodes CASSMTANYGYTF.

To note about this clonotype: Likely a read error: the CDR3 ends without its conserved phenylalanine or tryptophan. The genes are TRBV20-1 and TRBJ2-7; 8 bases line up with TRBD1. The germline V gene has CDR1 DFQATT and CDR2 SNEGSKA (reference sequence). J gave up 6 bases and V 4 bases, and 8 bases lay outside the gene matches. The CDR3 length is 13 residues. The CDR3 is CSAIRTGRLEQYL. In nucleotides, the CDR3 is TGCAGTGCTATCCGGACAGGGAGGCTCGAGCAGTACCTC.

CDR3 nucleotide sequence: TGTGCCAGCAGCTTAGGCCAATGGGGAGTAAAGACAGGGATTTATTCACCCCTCCACTTT. Protein product: CASSLGQWGVKTGIYSPLHF. The rearrangement joins TRBV11-1 to TRBJ1-6; TRBD1 matches at 7 bases. The CDR3 runs to 20 residues. V shed 1 base and J 8 bases; nucleotides not matched to a gene: 20. From germline, CDR1 is SGHAT and CDR2 FQDESV (reference sequence).

This clonotype occurred many times. The chain is built from TRBV5-6 and TRBJ1-6; 7 bases match TRBD1. V dropped 2 bases and J dropped 14; count of bases not matched to a gene: 7. The CDR3 covers 13 residues. The germline gives CDR1 SGHDT, CDR2 YYEEEE. Here the CDR3 DNA reads TGTGCCAGCAGCTTCCCGCAGGGGGGAACCCTCCACTTT. Protein sequence: CASSFPQGGTLHF.

Details on this clonotype: A read error is possible here, since a much larger clone lies one base away. The gene calls are TRBV5-1 and TRBJ1-3; possibly TRBD1 for D (6 bases). Trimming cost V 7 bases and J 0 bases, with 17 bases left between them. The CDR3 is 16 amino acids. From germline, CDR1 is SGHRS and CDR2 YFSETQ. Here the CDR3 DNA reads TGCGCCAGCCGCACCGCCGGGACACCCTCTGGAAACACCATATATTTT. Its protein product is CASRTAGTPSGNTIYF.

This clonotype was found many times. V and J are TRBV29-1 and TRBJ2-7, with D perhaps TRBD1 or TRBD2 (6 bases each). CDR1 is SQVTM, CDR2 ANQGSEA, per germline. V was trimmed by 6 bases and J by 2 bases, leaving 14 bases between them. The CDR3 extends over 13 amino acids. CDR3 nucleotides: TGCAGCGTGCCGGGGGCGGGACCCTACGAGCAGTACTTC. Amino acids: CSVPGAGPYEQYF.

This clonotype was counted many times. V is TRBV20-1 and J is TRBJ2-3; the D gene is possibly TRBD1 (7 bases). CDR1 DFQATT and CDR2 SNEGSKA come from the germline V gene (reference sequence). Trimming cost V 5 bases and J 6 bases, with 21 bases left between them. The CDR3 is made up of 15 amino acids. CDR3 sequence reads: CSAQRQGGGLDTQYF. The CDR3 nucleotides read TGCAGTGCTCAACGACAGGGTGGGGGGTTGGATACGCAGTATTTT.

This chain joins TRBV2 and TRBJ1-2, with D possibly TRBD1 on 5 matching bases. In germline, CDR1 is SNHLY, CDR2 FYNNEI. This CDR3 is 15 amino acids long. V was shortened by 1 base and J by 5 bases, with 14 bases between the two germline ends. CDR3 sequence: CASSEGIWGVYGYTF. The DNA of the CDR3 is TGTGCCAGCAGTGAAGGTATTTGGGGGGTATATGGCTACACCTTC. Using reference TRBV2 and TRBJ1-2 for the parts outside the CDR3, the full variable domain is EPEVTQTPSHQVTQMGQEVILRCVPISNHLYFYWYRQILGQKVEFLVSFYNNEISEKSEIFDDQFSVERPDGSNFTLKIRSTKLEDSAMYFCASSEGIWGVYGYTFGSGTRLTVV.

Only a few counts were recorded for this clonotype. A much bigger clone sits one base away, suggesting this may be a read error. The chain employs TRBV2 and TRBJ2-5, with D tentatively TRBD2 (6 bases). V was cut by 7 bases and J by 1 base, with 16 bases left in between. CDR1 and CDR2 (germline): SNHLY, FYNNEI. The CDR3 is 15 residues long. For the CDR3, the DNA is TGTGCCAGCAAGAAGCGAGGAGGGCCCCAAGAGACCCAGTACTTC. Its protein product is CASKKRGGPQETQYF. Variable domain in full (rest from reference TRBV2 and TRBJ2-5): EPEVTQTPSHQVTQMGQEVILRCVPISNHLYFYWYRQILGQKVEFLVSFYNNEISEKSEIFDDQFSVERPDGSNFTLKIRSTKLEDSAMYFCASKKRGGPQETQYFGPGTRLLVL.

The V call is TRBV5-6, the J call TRBJ1-5; D remains ambiguous. Germline V gene lookup returns CDR1 SGHDT and CDR2 YYEEEE. The CDR3 is made up of 18 amino acids. Trimming pared 0 bases from V and 2 bases from J, leaving 18 bases between. CDR3 loop: CASSLATNSGRGNQPQHF. The CDR3 nucleotides are TGTGCCAGCAGCTTGGCGACAAACAGTGGACGGGGCAATCAGCCCCAGCATTTT.

This clonotype was seen repeatedly, ten times or more. The rearrangement links TRBV20-1 to TRBJ1-3; TRBD1 aligns across 10 bases. The junction had 4 bases not matched to a gene; V was cut back by 5 bases and J by 3 bases. The CDR3 is 14 amino acids. Germline-derived CDR1 and CDR2 are DFQATT and SNEGSKA (reference sequence). Here the CDR3 reads CSALDRGNGNTIYF. For the CDR3, the DNA is TGCAGTGCTCTGGACAGGGGGAATGGAAACACCATATATTTT.

This clonotype was counted many times. This rearrangement joins TRBV7-2 to TRBJ2-5; 11 nucleotides agree with TRBD2. The J segment lost 1 base and the V segment lost 0 bases, leaving 1 base of the junction unmatched. CDR1 and CDR2 from the germline V gene are SGHTA and FQGNSA. This CDR3 is 16 amino acids long. The CDR3 DNA follows: TGTGCCAGCAGCTTAGCGCTAGCGGGAGGCCAAGAGACCCAGTACTTC. It codes for CASSLALAGGQETQYF.

The chain recombines TRBV2 with TRBJ1-5; 10 nucleotides agree with TRBD1. Germline loops: CDR1 SNHLY, CDR2 FYNNEI. Trimming at V came to 4 bases and at J to 6 bases, leaving 3 bases not matched to a gene. CDR3 length: 14 amino acids. CDR3 loop: CASSATGGPQPQHF. CDR3 sequence (DNA): TGTGCCAGCAGTGCGACAGGGGGCCCTCAGCCCCAGCATTTT. Based on the CDR3 plus reference TRBV2 and TRBJ1-5, the full variable domain is EPEVTQTPSHQVTQMGQEVILRCVPISNHLYFYWYRQILGQKVEFLVSFYNNEISEKSEIFDDQFSVERPDGSNFTLKIRSTKLEDSAMYFCASSATGGPQPQHFGDGTRLSIL.

The V call is TRBV20-1, the J call TRBJ2-1; the D is unclear. CDR3 size: 12 residues. V gave up 2 bases and J gave up 7 bases, with 9 bases separating them. CDR1 DFQATT and CDR2 SNEGSKA come from the germline V gene (reference sequence). The CDR3 loop reads CSARRSENEQFF. The CDR3 DNA reads TGCAGTGCTAGAAGAAGTGAGAATGAGCAGTTCTTC.

In this sample, this clonotype turned up many times. The gene calls are TRBV2 and TRBJ2-7, with 8 bases lining up with TRBD1. CDR3 length: 14 residues. J was trimmed by 2 bases and V by 2 bases; bases with no gene match: 2. Germline loops: CDR1 SNHLY, CDR2 FYNNEI. CDR3 sequence (DNA): TGTGCCAGCAGTGAACTGGGACAGGCCTACGAGCAGTACTTC. Protein sequence: CASSELGQAYEQYF.